This TCR beta chain was captured in a study of CD8 T cells in Susac syndrome. From germline, CDR1 is LGHDT and CDR2 YNNKEL (reference sequence). The CDR3 runs to 16 residues. V dropped 3 bases and J dropped 3; count of bases not matched to a gene: 5. With random hexamers, roughly 0.5 to 1 ug RNA was reverse transcribed. MiXCR, applied by TCRdb to the immunoSEQ multiplex PCR reads, yields one record per CDR3 protein. The table shows some 190,000 distinct CDR3 sequences, with 85% to 95% occurring only once. The TCR comes from a human donor in good health. The specimen sequenced was CD4+ T cells from PBMCs. The genes are TRBV3-1 and TRBJ2-2; 9 bases fit TRBD1. CDR3 DNA: TGTGCCAGCAGCCAGCGGACAGGGGCCGACACCGGGGAGCTGTTTTTT. Residues: CASSQRTGADTGELFF.